The following is a T cell receptor beta chain sequence with its context. Its antigen remains unknown. The sample comes from a study of beta chain features in type 1 diabetes. General study findings and limits: More deletions and fewer insertions at VDJ junctions were found in patients with type 1 diabetes. Within each of all four CD4+ subsets, Type 1 diabetes patients had TCRB CDR3s that were moderately but significantly shorter.

TCRB transcripts that were expressed got sequenced, as all of the isolated RNA had been reverse transcribed. The method was immunoSEQ multiplex PCR; TCRdb's version includes in-frame clones alone and lacks a portion of them. The sample has about 340,000 clones; about a tenth are singletons. Per germline, CDR1 MNHEY and CDR2 SMNVEV (reference sequence). V gave up 5 bases and J gave up 4 bases, with 6 bases separating them. CDR3 length: 12 amino acids. Sorting that relied on CD45RO/CCR7/CD25/CD127/CD95/CD27 yielded CD4+ naive, central memory, regulatory and stem cell-like memory cells. The sequence was collected from a man aged 25-40 years with type 1 diabetes. Material: central memory CD4+ T cells from blood. V usage is TRBV27 and J usage is TRBJ1-5; D is unresolved. The CDR3, as DNA: TGTGCCAGCAGTGTCTTAAATCAGCCCCAGCATTTT. Translating it yields CASSVLNQPQHF.